This TCR beta chain was captured by sequencing in a study of cytomegalovirus exposure and HLA in healthy donors. Study outcomes and limitations: Some V segments, TRBV6-2 and TRBV6-3 among them, were indistinguishable and were therefore excluded.

As regards this clone: Its antigen is currently unknown.

The PCR contained 60 Vbeta and 13 Jbeta primers. Original processing methods: Per a later analysis, the number of unique TCR beta chains was about 80 million, of which around 10 million were shared. The method was immunoSEQ multiplex PCR; TCRdb's version includes in-frame clones alone and lacks a portion of them. V, J and clone size are those of that table, while D and trimming were read from the DNA. The sample consists of about 190,000 clones, 60% to 80% of them appearing once. Germline CDR1 SGHNT, CDR2 YYREEE (reference sequence). This CDR3 region has 17 residues. V lost 1 base to trimming and J lost 3 bases, with 19 bases between them.

The clonotype originates from a woman between 25 and 40 years old in good health and CMV-seropositive. The sequencing sample was made of PBMCs. The chain joins TRBV5-4 to TRBJ1-1; no definite D call. CDR3 sequence: CASSLIAVRAEDTEAFF. The DNA for the CDR3 is TGTGCCAGCAGCTTGATTGCGGTAAGGGCGGAGGACACTGAAGCTTTCTTT.